The 12 T cell receptor beta chains presented below share a single source sample, sequenced in a study of shared clonotypes between healthy human individuals. Here immunoSEQ multiplex PCR was the method, and the copy in TCRdb shows in-frame clones only, minus some. Of around 940,000 clones listed, over 75% were seen once; the top ten hold approximately 1.5%. The material sequenced was memory CD4+ T cells sorted from blood. Regarding subset: CD45RA-negative fraction. These receptors came from a man younger than 35 in good health.

A remark on this clone: Distinct nucleotide sequences in the sample also encode this CDR3. The gene calls are TRBV5-1 and TRBJ1-1; no firm D call. Per germline, CDR1 SGHRS and CDR2 YFSETQ. The CDR3 has 12 amino acids. The V end lost 2 bases, the J end lost 6 bases, and 8 bases lay between the germline ends. DNA of the CDR3: TGCGCCAGCAGCTTAGAGGGAGCTGAAGCTTTCTTT. Its protein is CASSLEGAEAFF.

This clone was seen just once. The chain joins TRBV11-2 to TRBJ1-3, with a weak D call TRBD1 (5 bases). V lost 0 bases, J lost 2 bases, and 11 bases lay in between. The CDR3 covers 16 residues. Germline loops: CDR1 SGHAT, CDR2 FQNNGV. The CDR3 region is CASSLDPTGPGNTIYF. In DNA, the CDR3 is TGTGCCAGCAGCTTAGACCCAACAGGACCTGGAAACACCATATATTTT.

The J gene is TRBJ2-5, the V gene TRBV5-1; no clear D gene. CDR1 and CDR2 from the germline V gene are SGHRS and YFSETQ. Trimming cost V 1 base and J 4 bases, with 17 bases left between them. The CDR3 runs 16 residues. CDR3 protein: CASSLSYQAAGETQYF. In nucleotides, the CDR3 is TGCGCCAGCAGCTTGTCCTACCAAGCTGCTGGAGAGACCCAGTACTTC.

CDR3 region: CAGLGRRNTGELFF. The DNA for the CDR3 is TGTGCCGGCTTGGGACGGAGGAACACCGGGGAGCTGTTTTTT. The chain joins TRBV6-1 to TRBJ2-2; D tentatively fits TRBD1 or TRBD2 (5 bases each). Looked up from germline, CDR1 is MNHNS and CDR2 is SASEGT. The V end lost 11 bases, the J end lost 1 base, and 14 bases lay between the germline ends. CDR3 length: 14 residues.

The CDR3 loop reads CASSRPGQGAEAFF. CDR3 nucleotide sequence: TGTGCCAGCAGCCGGCCGGGGCAGGGCGCTGAAGCTTTCTTT. The chain is built from TRBV5-6 and TRBJ1-1, with D maybe TRBD1 (5 bases). The CDR3 has 14 amino acids. Between the trimmed V and J ends, which lost 4 bases and 6 bases, there was a span of 16 bases. Germline CDR1 and CDR2: SGHDT and YYEEEE.

The V and J genes are TRBV5-6 and TRBJ2-5; tentatively, D is TRBD1 or TRBD2 (7 bases each). Germline V gene sequence: CDR1 SGHDT, CDR2 YYEEEE. V shed 4 bases and J shed 5 bases, with 24 bases lying between them. There are 17 residues in the CDR3. The CDR3 protein is CASSLLTLQGGSETQYF. The CDR3 region has the DNA TGTGCCAGCAGCCTCCTGACACTCCAGGGGGGGTCGGAGACCCAGTACTTC.

The chain links TRBV18 to TRBJ1-1; the D is unclear. Germline V gives CDR1 KGHSH, CDR2 LQKENI. V was clipped by 8 bases and J by 11 bases, with 27 bases between them. This CDR3 has 15 residues. The CDR3 bases are TGTGCCAGCACAACTGGGCCGGGATCTTTGTCTATGGCTTTCTTT. This sequence encodes CASTTGPGSLSMAFF.

The chain links TRBV19 to TRBJ2-3; D is unclear. Germline values: CDR1 LNHDA, CDR2 SQIVND (reference sequence). The length of the CDR3 is 15 residues. The ends were cut back, 5 bases at V and 2 bases at J, with 14 bases in the middle. The DNA for the CDR3 is TGTGCCAGTAGTCCGGGCAAAGCCATCACAGATACGCAGTATTTT. Its protein product is CASSPGKAITDTQYF. Complete variable domain (other parts from reference TRBV19 and TRBJ2-3): DGGITQSPKYLFRKEGQNVTLSCEQNLNHDAMYWYRQDPGQGLRLIYYSQIVNDFQKGDIAEGYSVSREKKESFPLTVTSAQKNPTAFYLCASSPGKAITDTQYFGPGTRLTVL.

V usage is TRBV4-1 and J usage is TRBJ2-7, with D perhaps TRBD1 (6 bases). CDR3 size: 16 residues. The V end was cut by 4 bases, the J end by 4 bases, with 20 bases between. CDR1 MGHRA and CDR2 YSYEKL come from the germline V gene. The CDR3 DNA sequence: TGCGCCAGCAGCCGATCCCCAGGACAGTTTCCGTACGAGCAGTACTTC. Translating gives CASSRSPGQFPYEQYF.

The chain combines TRBV10-3 with TRBJ2-7, with D possibly being TRBD2 (5 bases). The germline V gene has CDR1 ENHRY and CDR2 SYGVKD. The CDR3 is made up of 15 amino acids. Trimming pared 3 bases from V and 2 bases from J, leaving 14 bases between. CDR3 in DNA: TGTGCCATCAGTGAACCCGGGAAGGTCCCCTACGAGCAGTACTTC. The encoded protein is CAISEPGKVPYEQYF.

The chain uses TRBV4-2 and TRBJ2-7, with TRBD2 as a possible D gene (5 bases). Trimming stripped 4 bases from V and 0 bases from J, with 13 bases between. This CDR3 comprises 15 residues. Germline values: CDR1 LGHNA, CDR2 YNFKEQ. In DNA, the CDR3 is TGTGCCAGCAGCCTAAACGCAGCGGACTCCTACGAGCAGTACTTC. Translation gives CASSLNAADSYEQYF.

The V gene is TRBV6-1, the J gene TRBJ1-4; no reliable D call. Per germline, CDR1 MNHNS and CDR2 SASEGT. V was cut by 4 bases and J by 0 bases, with 6 bases left in between. This CDR3 contains 14 residues. CDR3 nucleotides: TGTGCCAGCAGTGGCAGGACAACTAATGAAAAACTGTTTTTT. Encoded protein: CASSGRTTNEKLFF.